The 27 T cell receptor beta chains below come from one sample, sequenced in a study of T-cell reconstitution after alpha-beta-depleted transplantation in children. Researchers prepared the TCRbeta library using unique molecular identifiers, the study reports. TCRdb recomputed calls from the PCR reads with MiXCR, one row per CDR3 protein. The sample carries a few hundred thousand distinct CDR3 sequences, around 10% recorded once. The sample in question was peripheral blood, obtained 180 days after TCRalphabeta/CD19-depleted stem cell transplant. These receptors were collected from a male patient aged 2 to 10 who had a stem cell transplant for chronic granulomatous disease, so the T cells may come from the graft donor.

This clonotype was recorded many times. A read error may produce the germline difference seen at one junction end. This rearrangement joins TRBV7-9 to TRBJ2-1; 9 nucleotides agree with TRBD2. Germline V gene sequence: CDR1 SEHNR, CDR2 FQNEAQ (reference sequence). The CDR3 sequence is 15 residues long. This chain's CDR3 is CASSLAGRTYNEQFF. The DNA of the CDR3 is TGTGCCAGCAGCCTAGCGGGACGGACCTACAATGAGCAGTTCTTC.

This clonotype has ten or more counts. This sequence joins TRBV12-3 or TRBV12-4 and TRBJ1-4; D possibly corresponds to TRBD1 (5 bases). The length of the CDR3 is 11 residues. V lost 6 bases to trimming and J lost 10 bases, with 9 bases between them. The CDR3 region has the DNA TGTGCCAGCAGCCGAGGGACAAAACTGTTTTTT. Amino acids: CASSRGTKLFF.

The table lists this clonotype with many counts. V usage is TRBV24-1 and J usage is TRBJ1-1, with D tentatively TRBD1 (5 bases). Between the trimmed V and J ends, which lost 5 bases and 4 bases, there was a span of 10 bases. The CDR3 length is 13 residues. Germline loops: CDR1 KGHDR, CDR2 SFDVKD. CDR3 residues: CATSGTGRTEAFF. The DNA of the CDR3 is TGTGCCACCAGTGGAACAGGACGCACTGAAGCTTTCTTT.

This clonotype came up many times. V gene TRBV18 combines with J gene TRBJ2-5; D gene unclear. V was pared by 6 bases and J by 3 bases, with 11 bases between. Germline V lookup: CDR1 KGHSH, CDR2 LQKENI. The CDR3 spans 13 residues. The DNA for the CDR3 is TGTGCCAGCTCCCTAACATTGAAAGAGACCCAGTACTTC. Its protein product is CASSLTLKETQYF.

This clonotype was observed many times. In DNA form, the CDR3 reads TGTGCCAGCAGCGAAAGCGGGGGCCCAGATACGCAGTATTTT. This gives the protein CASSESGGPDTQYF. The V gene is TRBV13, the J gene TRBJ2-3, with 8 bases that match TRBD2. The CDR3 is 14 amino acids. The V gene end was trimmed by 5 bases and the J gene end by 4 bases; junction bases not matched to a gene: 5. From germline, CDR1 is PRHDT and CDR2 FYEKMQ (reference sequence). The variable domain in full, completed from reference TRBV13 and TRBJ2-3, reads AAGVIQSPRHLIKEKRETATLKCYPIPRHDTVYWYQQGPGQDPQFLISFYEKMQSDKGSIPDRFSAQQFSDYHSELNMSSLELGDSALYFCASSESGGPDTQYFGPGTRLTVL.

The table lists this clonotype with many counts. The V call is TRBV20-1, the J call TRBJ1-1; no definite D call. Germline CDR1 and CDR2: DFQATT and SNEGSKA (reference sequence). V was cut by 1 base and J by 4 bases, with 7 bases left in between. The CDR3 length is 12 residues. The CDR3 nucleotides read TGCAGTGCTAGAGTTGGAAGCACTGAAGCTTTCTTT. Translation: CSARVGSTEAFF.

A few counts support this clonotype. The chain uses TRBV5-1 and TRBJ1-6; 8 positions match TRBD1. The V gene's germline CDR1 is SGHRS and CDR2 YFSETQ. Germline trimming cut 0 bases from V and 9 bases from J; bases unmatched to any gene: 8. This CDR3 region has 16 residues. The CDR3 DNA is TGCGCCAGCAGCTTGGACGACAGGGGAGTGGGTTCACCCCTCCACTTT. Translated, it gives CASSLDDRGVGSPLHF.

At least ten counts were recorded for this clonotype. This rearrangement joins TRBV5-8 to TRBJ2-3, with D unresolved. From germline, CDR1 is SGHTS and CDR2 YDEGEE. This CDR3 comprises 13 residues. Between the trimmed V and J ends, which lost 4 bases and 1 base, there was a span of 7 bases. The CDR3: CASSPWGTDTQYF. The DNA of the CDR3 is TGTGCCAGCAGCCCTTGGGGCACAGATACGCAGTATTTT.

This clonotype was seen at least ten times. The V call is TRBV7-2, the J call TRBJ1-1; TRBD1 matches at 8 bases. V lost 2 bases, J lost 1 base, and 0 bases stayed unmatched. Germline CDR1 SGHTA, CDR2 FQGNSA. The CDR3 has 14 residues. Written as DNA, the CDR3 is TGTGCCAGCAGCTTAACAGGGGGGAACACTGAAGCTTTCTTT. This translates into CASSLTGGNTEAFF.

In its sample, this clonotype was seen many times. The DNA of the CDR3 is TGCAGCGTCCAGAGGGGGGGGGCGGACTTCGAGCAGTACTTC. This translates into CSVQRGGADFEQYF. V usage is TRBV29-1 and J usage is TRBJ2-7; D might be TRBD2 (7 bases). There are 14 residues in the CDR3. Trimming took 6 bases from V and 6 from J, leaving 21 bases between them. Looked up from germline, CDR1 is SQVTM and CDR2 is ANQGSEA.

V usage is TRBV2 and J usage is TRBJ2-7; D not certain. Trimming took off 7 bases at V and 4 bases at J, with 20 bases between the two ends. Germline CDR1 and CDR2: SNHLY and FYNNEI. The CDR3 has 15 residues. CDR3 sequence (DNA): TGTGCCAGCAATGGCCCACCGGGTGTTTTGTACGAGCAGTACTTC. This codes for CASNGPPGVLYEQYF.

This clonotype was counted many times. The genes are TRBV18 and TRBJ2-7, with 10 bases lining up with TRBD2. This CDR3 region has 16 residues. Germline-derived CDR1 and CDR2 are KGHSH and LQKENI. The V gene end was trimmed by 1 base and the J gene end by 3 bases; junction bases not matched to a gene: 6. The CDR3 coding sequence is TGTGCCAGCTCACCACGGGTGCTAGCGGGAGTCTACGAGCAGTACTTC. Its protein product is CASSPRVLAGVYEQYF.

This clonotype was observed at least ten times. V and J are TRBV6-2 or TRBV6-3 and TRBJ1-5; D perhaps matches TRBD1 (5 bases). Germline V gene data show CDR1 as MNHEY and CDR2 as SVGEGT. CDR3 length: 16 residues. V lost 6 bases and J 5 bases, leaving 20 bases between the germline ends. The DNA of the CDR3 is TGTGCCAGCAGCCAGGGCAGGGAGGGATGGCATCAGCCCCAGCATTTT. Translating gives CASSQGREGWHQPQHF.

This clonotype was detected many times. The chain combines TRBV7-3 with TRBJ2-7, with 9 bases that match TRBD1. Germline values: CDR1 SGHTA, CDR2 FQGTGA. The CDR3 runs 13 residues. Trimming cost V 6 bases and J 4 bases; bases outside gene matches: 4. CDR3 in amino acids: CASSSDRGYEQYF. In nucleotides, the CDR3 is TGTGCCAGCAGTTCCGACAGGGGGTACGAGCAGTACTTC.

This clonotype occurred many times. The chain joins TRBV20-1 to TRBJ2-7, with 8 bases aligning to TRBD2. V shed 6 bases, J shed 9 bases, and the junction held 13 bases outside the gene matches. The CDR3 loop spans 13 amino acids. Germline lookup yields CDR1 DFQATT and CDR2 SNEGSKA (reference sequence). CDR3 DNA sequence: TGCAGTGCAACCATAACTAGCGGATTGGGGCAGTACTTC. Its translation is CSATITSGLGQYF.

Many counts were recorded for this clonotype. The rearrangement joins TRBV7-6 to TRBJ2-3, with a weak D call TRBD1 (5 bases). The CDR3 is 13 residues long. The V gene's germline CDR1 is SGHVS and CDR2 FNYEAQ. V was pared by 5 bases and J by 7 bases, with 13 bases between. CDR3 sequence: CASSPPKGYTQYF. The CDR3 DNA sequence: TGTGCCAGCAGCCCACCAAAGGGGTATACGCAGTATTTT.

The table lists this clonotype with many counts. The rearrangement links TRBV11-2 to TRBJ2-7, with TRBD1 matching over 7 bases. V gave up 5 bases and J gave up 3 bases; unmatched junction bases: 13. In germline, CDR1 is SGHAT, CDR2 FQNNGV. This CDR3 spans 16 amino acids. The CDR3 nucleotides are TGTGCCAGCAGCGCCCCAGGGGGACCACCCTTCTACGAGCAGTACTTC. Translated, it gives CASSAPGGPPFYEQYF.

This clonotype showed up just a few times. The genes are TRBV5-1 and TRBJ1-2; TRBD1 aligns across 10 bases. CDR1 and CDR2 (germline): SGHRS, YFSETQ. The CDR3 runs 15 residues. With V trimmed by 4 bases and J by 4 bases, 7 bases remained unmatched. The CDR3 spells CASSGDRGDTYGYTF. The CDR3 bases are TGCGCCAGCAGCGGGGACAGGGGAGATACCTATGGCTACACCTTC. Complete variable domain (other parts from reference TRBV5-1 and TRBJ1-2): KAGVTQTPRYLIKTRGQQVTLSCSPISGHRSVSWYQQTPGQGLQFLFEYFSETQRNKGNFPGRFSGRQFSNSRSEMNVSTLELGDSALYLCASSGDRGDTYGYTFGSGTRLTVV.

This clonotype was detected many times. This rearrangement joins TRBV20-1 to TRBJ1-6; D unclear. V was shortened by 2 bases and J by 7 bases, with 15 bases between the two germline ends. Germline V gene lookup returns CDR1 DFQATT and CDR2 SNEGSKA (reference sequence). The CDR3 is 15 amino acids. In nucleotides, the CDR3 is TGCAGTGCTAGACCCCCAATGGGAATCAATTCACCCCTCCACTTT. This sequence encodes CSARPPMGINSPLHF.

As for this clonotype: A read error may be the cause here, since a much bigger clone is one base away. The chain is built from TRBV4-3 and TRBJ1-1; tentatively, D is TRBD1 (6 bases). This CDR3 has 11 residues. Germline-derived CDR1 and CDR2 are LGHNA and YSLEER. The germline V and J ends were trimmed by 7 bases and 8 bases, with 11 bases remaining between them. CDR3 loop: CASNNRAEAFF. The CDR3 DNA sequence: TGCGCCAGCAACAACAGGGCGGAAGCTTTCTTT.

This clonotype was detected many times. The chain carries TRBV5-1 and TRBJ2-1, with D perhaps matching TRBD1 (6 bases). Germline V gene sequence: CDR1 SGHRS, CDR2 YFSETQ. V lost 4 bases and J 0 bases, leaving 11 bases between the germline ends. This CDR3 has 15 amino acids. CDR3 DNA sequence: TGCGCCAGCAGCGCAGGACAGAGCTCCTACAATGAGCAGTTCTTC. It encodes CASSAGQSSYNEQFF.

As concerns this clonotype: The final CDR3 position lacks the conserved phenylalanine or tryptophan, pointing to a likely read error. The chain joins TRBV12-3 or TRBV12-4 to TRBJ2-3; perhaps TRBD1 as D (5 bases). This CDR3 has 15 residues. CDR3 coding DNA: TGTGCCAGCAGTCCGCAGGGTCAGGGCACAGAAACGCAGTATTTA. Translation: CASSPQGQGTETQYL.

This clonotype was found many times. The chain couples TRBV12-3 or TRBV12-4 to TRBJ2-5, with 9 positions matching TRBD2. The CDR3 has 13 residues. J lost 4 bases, V lost 10 bases, and 7 bases had no gene match. The CDR3 region has the DNA TGTGCCACTCGTAGCGGGAGACCAGAGACCCAGTACTTC. It codes for CATRSGRPETQYF.

This clonotype was observed many times. The CDR3 DNA follows: TGCGCCAGCAGCTTACCGGGACAGGGCACAGATACGCAGTATTTT. Translating gives CASSLPGQGTDTQYF. The chain recombines TRBV5-1 with TRBJ2-3, with TRBD1 matching over 8 bases. Germline assignment: CDR1 SGHRS and CDR2 YFSETQ. After removal of 2 bases from V and 1 base from J, the junction contained 3 bases not matched to a gene. The CDR3 runs to 15 residues.

This clonotype was picked up many times. V is TRBV5-5 and J is TRBJ2-1; D is possibly TRBD1 (6 bases). The ends were cut back, 4 bases at V and 7 bases at J, with 15 bases in the middle. The CDR3 runs to 14 residues. Germline loops: CDR1 SGHKS, CDR2 YYEKEE (reference sequence). CDR3 nucleotides: TGTGCCAGCAGCCCCACAGGGACGGAGAATGAGCAGTTCTTC. It encodes CASSPTGTENEQFF.

This clonotype was detected many times. The chain recombines TRBV9 with TRBJ2-2; 7 bases agree with TRBD2. CDR1 is SGDLS, CDR2 YYNGEE, per germline. Trimming took 0 bases from V and 6 from J; bases not matched to a gene: 8. The CDR3 covers 16 residues. The CDR3: CASSVAAGRVAGELFF. CDR3 coding DNA: TGTGCCAGCAGCGTAGCAGCGGGGAGGGTGGCCGGGGAGCTGTTTTTT.

In its sample, this clonotype was seen many times. The genes are TRBV12-3 or TRBV12-4 and TRBJ2-1; TRBD1 aligns across 10 bases. The trim removed 5 bases at V and 3 bases at J, leaving 10 bases unmatched. The CDR3 has 17 amino acids. The DNA for the CDR3 is TGTGCCAGCAGTACAACCCCTAGGACAGGGGGCTACAATGAGCAGTTCTTC. Its protein product is CASSTTPRTGGYNEQFF.